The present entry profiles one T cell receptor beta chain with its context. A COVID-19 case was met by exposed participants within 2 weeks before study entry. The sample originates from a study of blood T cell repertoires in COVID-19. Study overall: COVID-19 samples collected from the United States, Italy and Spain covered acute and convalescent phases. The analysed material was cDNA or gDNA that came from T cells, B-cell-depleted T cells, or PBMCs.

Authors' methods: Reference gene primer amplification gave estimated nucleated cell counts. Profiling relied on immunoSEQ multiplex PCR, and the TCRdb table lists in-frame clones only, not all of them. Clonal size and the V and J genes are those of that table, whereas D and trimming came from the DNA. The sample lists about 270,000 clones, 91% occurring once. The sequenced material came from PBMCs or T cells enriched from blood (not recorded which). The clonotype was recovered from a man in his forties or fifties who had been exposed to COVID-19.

This CDR3 reads CASSVDGGSGNTIYF. The CDR3 bases are TGTGCCAGCAGCGTAGATGGAGGTTCTGGAAACACCATATATTTT. The V gene is TRBV9, the J gene TRBJ1-3; no clear D. Germline V gene lookup returns CDR1 SGDLS and CDR2 YYNGEE. The CDR3 has 15 residues. V was cut by 0 bases and J by 1 base, with 8 bases left in between.